Sequencing of this T cell receptor beta chain was carried out in a study of PD-L1 blockade in urothelial cancer. Time point indicated: pretreatment peripheral blood. Some clones are missing from TCRdb's copy, which holds only in-frame ones; the method was immunoSEQ multiplex PCR. The table records about 95,000 clones, 80% to 90% of them present only once. This CDR3 has 15 residues. V was clipped by 4 bases and J by 1 base, with 9 bases between them. The germline gives CDR1 SGHDT, CDR2 YYEEEE. The chain links TRBV5-6 to TRBJ1-6, with a tentative D call TRBD1 (5 bases). The receptor was derived from a man between 60 and 75 years old with urothelial cancer. The sequenced sample was PBMCs, obtained around atezolizumab (anti-PD-L1) treatment. The CDR3 coding sequence is TGTGCCAGCAGCGCAGGGTCGTCCTATAATTCACCCCTCCACTTT. This encodes CASSAGSSYNSPLHF. The whole variable domain, remainder taken from reference TRBV5-6 and TRBJ1-6, is DAGVTQSPTHLIKTRGQQVTLRCSPKSGHDTVSWYQQALGQGPQFIFQYYEEEERQRGNFPDRFSGHQFPNYSSELNVNALLLGDSALYLCASSAGSSYNSPLHFGNGTRLTVT.